This T cell receptor beta chain originates from a study of shared clonotypes between healthy human individuals. Sequencing was performed with immunoSEQ multiplex PCR; in TCRdb, only in-frame clones are kept and a portion is missing. The sample yields over a million clones, about four fifths seen once. Note on this clone: A much larger clone differs by one base, so this may be a read error.

The CDR3 covers 11 residues. With 4 bases removed from V and 4 bases from J, the gap between germline ends came to 2 bases. The germline CDR1 and CDR2 sequences are SGHVS and FQNEAQ. The chain employs TRBV7-8 and TRBJ1-3; D is unclear. The source is a man aged 18 to 30 in good health. Some clones in this sample may be carry-over from other donors' samples. Specimen: memory CD4+ T cells from PBMCs. Indicated subset: CD45RA-negative fraction. The CDR3 protein is CASSSGNTIYF. In DNA, the CDR3 is TGTGCCAGCAGCTCCGGAAACACCATATATTTT. The full variable domain, with the rest looked up from reference TRBV7-8 and TRBJ1-3, is GAGVSQSPRYKVAKRGQDVALRCDPISGHVSLFWYQQALGQGPEFLTYFQNEAQLDKSGLPSDRFFAERPEGSVSTLKIQRTQQEDSAVYLCASSSGNTIYFGEGSWLTVV.